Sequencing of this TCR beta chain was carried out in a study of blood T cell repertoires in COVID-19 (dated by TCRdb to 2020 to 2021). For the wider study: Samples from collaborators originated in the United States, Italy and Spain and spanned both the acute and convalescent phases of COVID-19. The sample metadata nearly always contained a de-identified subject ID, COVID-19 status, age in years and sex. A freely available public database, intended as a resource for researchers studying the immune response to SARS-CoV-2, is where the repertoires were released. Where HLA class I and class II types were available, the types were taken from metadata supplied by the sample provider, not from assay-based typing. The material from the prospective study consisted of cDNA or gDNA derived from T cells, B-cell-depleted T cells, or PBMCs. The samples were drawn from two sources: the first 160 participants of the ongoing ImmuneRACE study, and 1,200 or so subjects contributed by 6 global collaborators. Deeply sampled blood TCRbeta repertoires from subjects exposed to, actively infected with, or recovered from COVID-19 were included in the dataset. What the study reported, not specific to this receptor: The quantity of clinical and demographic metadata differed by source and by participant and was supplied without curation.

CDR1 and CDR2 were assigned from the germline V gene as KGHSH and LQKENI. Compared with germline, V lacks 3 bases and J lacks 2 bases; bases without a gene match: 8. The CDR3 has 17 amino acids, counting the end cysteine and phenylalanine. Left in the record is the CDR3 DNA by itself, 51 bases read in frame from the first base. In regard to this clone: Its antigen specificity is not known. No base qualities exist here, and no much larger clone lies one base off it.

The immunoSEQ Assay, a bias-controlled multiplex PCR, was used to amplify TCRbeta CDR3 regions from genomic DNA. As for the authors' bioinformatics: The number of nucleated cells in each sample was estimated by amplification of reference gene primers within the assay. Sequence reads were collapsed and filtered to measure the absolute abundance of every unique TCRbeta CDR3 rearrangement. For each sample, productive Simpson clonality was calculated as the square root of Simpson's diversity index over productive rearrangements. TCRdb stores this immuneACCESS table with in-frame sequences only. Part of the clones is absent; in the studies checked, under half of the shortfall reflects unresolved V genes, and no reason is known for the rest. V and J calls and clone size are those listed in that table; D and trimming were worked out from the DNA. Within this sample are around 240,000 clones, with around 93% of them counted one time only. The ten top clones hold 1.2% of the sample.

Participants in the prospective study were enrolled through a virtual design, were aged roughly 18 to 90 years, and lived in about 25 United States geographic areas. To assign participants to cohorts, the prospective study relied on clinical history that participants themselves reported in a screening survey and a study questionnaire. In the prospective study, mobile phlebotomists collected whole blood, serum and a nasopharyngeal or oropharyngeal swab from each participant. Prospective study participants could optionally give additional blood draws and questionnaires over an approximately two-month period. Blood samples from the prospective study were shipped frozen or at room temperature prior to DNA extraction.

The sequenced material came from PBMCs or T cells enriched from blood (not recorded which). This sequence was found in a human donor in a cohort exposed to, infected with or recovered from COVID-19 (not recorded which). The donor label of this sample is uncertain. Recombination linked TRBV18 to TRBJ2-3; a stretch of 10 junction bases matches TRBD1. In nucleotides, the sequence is TGTGCCAGCTCACCCGAGCCGGGACAGGGGAACACAGATACGCAGTATTTT. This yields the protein CASSPEPGQGNTDTQYF.